Presented here are 20 T cell receptor beta chains from one specimen sequenced in a study of glioma-infiltrating T cells after dendritic cell vaccination. Clones were sequenced by immunoSEQ multiplex PCR, and TCRdb holds only the in-frame ones, with some missing. The table lists approximately 100,000 clones, about 80% of them singletons. Sequencing was performed on blood, taken before dendritic cell vaccination. These receptor sequences come from a human donor with glioblastoma.

This clone occurred once. The chain employs TRBV6-5 and TRBJ2-2; TRBD2 matches at 9 bases. This CDR3 has 15 residues. J was trimmed by 6 bases and V by 1 base; bases with no gene match: 3. Germline lookup yields CDR1 MNHEY and CDR2 SVGAGI. The CDR3: CASSYWTSEAGELFF. The CDR3 nucleotides are TGTGCCAGCAGTTACTGGACTAGCGAGGCCGGGGAGCTGTTTTTT.

V and J are TRBV5-4 and TRBJ2-6, with D perhaps matching TRBD1 (5 bases). Deletions cut 0 bases from V and 1 base from J, with 14 bases between. Germline CDR1 is SGHNT and CDR2 is YYREEE (reference sequence). This CDR3 contains 18 residues. The CDR3 region has the DNA TGTGCCAGCAGCTTGGTGGTCAGGGCATTATCTGGGGCCAACGTCCTGACTTTC. It encodes CASSLVVRALSGANVLTF.

This clone was detected only once. The chain couples TRBV9 to TRBJ2-3; the D gene is possibly TRBD2 (5 bases). V was cut by 0 bases and J by 6 bases, with 11 bases left in between. Germline loops: CDR1 SGDLS, CDR2 YYNGEE. The CDR3 is 14 residues long. The CDR3 region has the DNA TGTGCCAGCAGCGTAGGTTCACCGGGGGATACGCAGTATTTT. This sequence encodes CASSVGSPGDTQYF.

As DNA, the CDR3 is TGTGCCAGCAGTGAGGGGGGGGCTATGACTAACTATGGCTACACCTTC. Amino acid sequence: CASSEGGAMTNYGYTF. The chain couples TRBV2 to TRBJ1-2; D is possibly TRBD1 (6 bases). The V end was cut by 3 bases, the J end by 0 bases, with 14 bases between. The germline CDR1 and CDR2 sequences are SNHLY and FYNNEI. This CDR3 region has 16 residues.

This clone was found a few times. V and J are TRBV28 and TRBJ1-2; 9 positions match TRBD1. V gave up 7 bases and J gave up 1 base; unmatched junction bases: 10. The CDR3 is 16 amino acids. Germline V gives CDR1 MDHEN, CDR2 SYDVKM. The DNA of the CDR3 is TGTGCCAGCATCCCGGGACAGGGCGTTTTTAACTATGGCTACACCTTC. Protein product: CASIPGQGVFNYGYTF.

The rearrangement uses TRBV30 and TRBJ2-2, with a tentative D call TRBD2 (7 bases). Germline V gene data show CDR1 as GTSNPN and CDR2 as SVGIG (reference sequence). With 3 bases removed from V and 4 bases from J, the gap between germline ends came to 12 bases. The CDR3 runs 14 residues. The CDR3 loop reads CAWRGGGSTGELFF. CDR3 nucleotides: TGTGCCTGGAGAGGGGGGGGTAGCACCGGGGAGCTGTTTTTT.

This clone was seen a single time. This chain uses TRBV11-2 with TRBJ2-3; 10 bases are shared with TRBD2. Trimming removed 3 bases from V and 3 bases from J; junction bases left unmatched: 6. The germline V gene encodes CDR1 SGHAT and CDR2 FQNNGV. The CDR3 has 16 amino acids. CDR3 protein: CASSLRSGRVTDTQYF. The CDR3 coding sequence is TGTGCCAGCAGCTTGAGGAGCGGGAGGGTGACAGATACGCAGTATTTT.

The chain carries TRBV28 and TRBJ2-7; 8 nucleotides agree with TRBD1. CDR1 is MDHEN and CDR2 is SYDVKM in the germline V gene. The CDR3 consists of 15 residues. J was trimmed by 0 bases and V by 6 bases; bases with no gene match: 7. CDR3 sequence reads: CASSNRGYGSYEQYF. CDR3 coding DNA: TGTGCCAGCAGCAACAGGGGGTATGGCTCCTACGAGCAGTACTTC.

The rearrangement links TRBV6-1 to TRBJ1-2; 7 bases are a match to TRBD1. Germline assignment: CDR1 MNHNS and CDR2 SASEGT. This CDR3 region has 13 residues. The V gene end was trimmed by 4 bases and the J gene end by 6 bases; junction bases not matched to a gene: 5. CDR3 DNA sequence: TGTGCCAGCAGTGTTATTCAGGGGGATGGCTACACCTTC. Its translation: CASSVIQGDGYTF.

The chain recombines TRBV29-1 with TRBJ1-5; D possibly corresponds to TRBD1 (5 bases). CDR1 SQVTM and CDR2 ANQGSEA come from the germline V gene. This CDR3 region has 12 residues. CDR3 in DNA: TGCATCAAAACAGGCACTAATCAGCCCCAGCATTTT. Translated, it gives CIKTGTNQPQHF. The complete variable domain, with remaining parts taken from reference TRBV29-1 and TRBJ1-5, reads SAVISQKPSRDICQRGTSLTIQCQVDSQVTMMFWYRQQPGQSLTLIATANQGSEATYESGFVIDKFPISRPNLTFSTLTVSNMSPEDSSIYLCIKTGTNQPQHFGDGTRLSIL.

The chain recombines TRBV6-1 with TRBJ1-4, with 7 nucleotides matching TRBD1. Germline V CDR1 and CDR2: MNHNS, SASEGT. This CDR3 is built from 14 residues. After removal of 4 bases from V and 8 bases from J, the junction contained 7 bases not matched to a gene. The CDR3 reads CASSGQGGQEKLFF. DNA of the CDR3: TGTGCCAGCAGTGGACAGGGAGGACAGGAAAAACTGTTTTTT.

The V gene is TRBV7-9, the J gene TRBJ2-1, with 13 bases fitting TRBD2. CDR1 is SEHNR and CDR2 is FQNEAQ in the germline V gene (reference sequence). The CDR3 runs 18 residues. V lost 4 bases, J lost 0 bases, and 6 bases stayed unmatched. This CDR3 is CASSSGTSGDGSYNEQFF. The CDR3 DNA sequence: TGTGCCAGCAGCTCCGGGACTAGCGGGGACGGCTCCTACAATGAGCAGTTCTTC.

This clone showed up just a few times. This chain joins TRBV28 and TRBJ1-2; 9 bases are a match to TRBD1. Trimming cost V 5 bases and J 5 bases; bases outside gene matches: 6. Looked up from germline, CDR1 is MDHEN and CDR2 is SYDVKM. This CDR3 region has 14 residues. The CDR3 protein is CASSRDRVAYGYTF. The CDR3, as DNA: TGTGCCAGCAGTAGGGACAGGGTAGCATATGGCTACACCTTC.

The chain combines TRBV10-2 with TRBJ1-6, with D maybe TRBD1 (5 bases). CDR3 length equals 16 residues. CDR1 is WSHSY and CDR2 is SAAADI in the germline V gene. V gave up 0 bases and J gave up 7 bases, with 13 bases separating them. The CDR3 coding sequence is TGCGCCAGCAGTGAGTCGTGGGGCGCGATGAATTCACCCCTCCACTTT. The encoded protein is CASSESWGAMNSPLHF.

This clone was seen only a few times. The chain uses TRBV19 and TRBJ2-7; TRBD1 agrees at 8 bases. CDR1 and CDR2 (germline): LNHDA, SQIVND (reference sequence). This CDR3 contains 16 residues. Trimming at V came to 3 bases and at J to 3 bases, leaving 10 bases not matched to a gene. As DNA, the CDR3 is TGTGCCAGTAGTATGAGCTCCGCAGACAGGGGCTACGAGCAGTACTTC. It translates to CASSMSSADRGYEQYF.

The V call is TRBV7-6, the J call TRBJ2-5, with D possibly being TRBD2 (6 bases). Trimming left V 5 bases short and J 4 bases short, with 17 bases between. The CDR3 extends over 15 amino acids. CDR1 and CDR2 from the germline V gene are SGHVS and FNYEAQ. The CDR3 spells CASSPYHVGGETQYF. CDR3 bases: TGTGCCAGCAGCCCCTACCATGTGGGGGGAGAGACCCAGTACTTC.

V and J are TRBV25-1 and TRBJ2-7, with D possibly being TRBD2 (6 bases). V lost 0 bases to trimming and J lost 7 bases, with 10 bases between them. The CDR3 has 13 residues. In germline, CDR1 is MGHDK, CDR2 SYGVNS. The CDR3 region has the DNA TGTGCCAGCAGTGAATATGGGGGGAGGGAGCAGTACTTC. Protein product: CASSEYGGREQYF.

This clone was recorded a few times. The V call is TRBV5-6, the J call TRBJ1-4, with 9 bases that match TRBD1. Per germline, CDR1 SGHDT and CDR2 YYEEEE. The CDR3 totals 16 residues. The V and J ends lost 1 base and 7 bases, in that order; junction bases with no gene match: 8. Here the CDR3 reads CASSLSNRGQGEKLFF. The DNA of the CDR3 is TGTGCCAGCAGCTTGTCAAATCGGGGACAGGGTGAAAAACTGTTTTTT.

V is TRBV11-2 and J is TRBJ2-2; D is perhaps TRBD2 (6 bases). V gave up 1 base and J gave up 5 bases, with 11 bases separating them. Germline V lookup: CDR1 SGHAT, CDR2 FQNNGV. The CDR3 is 15 residues long. DNA of the CDR3: TGTGCCAGCAGCTTAGCGGGAGCTTTTACCGGGGAGCTGTTTTTT. It yields the protein CASSLAGAFTGELFF.

CDR3 bases: TGTGCCAGCAGCTTATTTATCGGAGCAACTAATGAAAAACTGTTTTTT. It yields the protein CASSLFIGATNEKLFF. This chain links TRBV7-2 with TRBJ1-4, with unresolved D. Trimming left V 2 bases short and J 0 bases short, with 10 bases between. Germline values: CDR1 SGHTA, CDR2 FQGNSA. The CDR3 is 16 residues long.